The entry that follows covers one TCR beta chain sequence. This specimen comes from a study of cytomegalovirus exposure and HLA in healthy donors. The CDR3 has 14 residues. The J segment lost 5 bases and the V segment lost 4 bases, leaving 6 bases of the junction unmatched. CDR1 and CDR2 (germline): SGHDT, YYEEEE. Libraries were prepared by immunoSEQ multiplex PCR; TCRdb keeps only in-frame clonotypes and omits some of them. The repertoire holds 150,000 to 200,000 clones, with more than 75% as singletons. Sequencing input: PBMCs. This clonotype originated in a woman aged 18-30 years in good health and CMV-seronegative. V usage is TRBV5-6 and J usage is TRBJ1-1; 9 bases are a match to TRBD1. CDR3 coding DNA: TGTGCCAGCAGCCTAGGGACAGGGCGGACTGAAGCTTTCTTT. Encoded protein: CASSLGTGRTEAFF.